This T cell receptor (beta chain) was recorded in a study of neoadjuvant nivolumab and ipilimumab in lung cancer. About the research overall: The combination arm added day-1 ipilimumab 1 mg/kg to nivolumab 3 mg/kg on days 1, 15, 29.

The CDR3 sequence is 12 residues long. Trimming at V came to 5 bases and at J to 13 bases, leaving 5 bases not matched to a gene. The V gene's germline CDR1 is MNHEY and CDR2 SVGAGI. Notes on this clone: As yet, its antigen is unknown.

The table came from immunoSEQ multiplex PCR; TCRdb's copy has only in-frame clones and leaves some out. The sample gives about 18,000 clones, more than 65% of which show up once; roughly 7% is in the top ten. Study conclusions and caveats: Only two of four nivolumab-treated tumors gained richness and clonality by surgery. TCR richness and clonality were higher in tumors than adjacent uninvolved lung. Resected-tumor TCR richness correlated positively with pretherapy blood richness.

V and J are TRBV6-5 and TRBJ2-4; 10 nucleotides agree with TRBD1. The TCR sequence derives from an adult with non-small cell lung cancer. The material was tumor tissue, obtained after neoadjuvant nivolumab, alone or with ipilimumab, at or shortly before surgery. The CDR3 DNA reads TGTGCCAGCAGTCCGGGACAGGGGAGGCAGTACTTC. It is translated as CASSPGQGRQYF.